These T cell receptor beta chains were read from a single sample in a study of radiotherapy plus CTLA-4 blockade in lung cancer. Sequencing used immunoSEQ multiplex PCR; TCRdb keeps in-frame clones, though not all of them. The repertoire holds some 90,000 clones, with roughly 86% as singletons. Material: peripheral blood, obtained from a patient treated with radiotherapy plus ipilimumab. The source is a human donor with non-small cell lung cancer who had a partial response to radiotherapy plus ipilimumab. The conserved cysteine and the conserved F or W are not part of the CDR3 here. The listing skips clone size in some rows; elsewhere it reads once, few, many or a size class.

clone_size	v_call	j_call	cdr3_aa
-	TRBV28	TRBJ2-5	ASSSSQGTETQY
-	TRBV18	TRBJ2-1	ASSLYTSSGSHNEQF
-	TRBV7-2	TRBJ2-5	ASSLAVETQY
-	TRBV19	TRBJ2-5	ATSGTAQETQY
-	TRBV25-1	TRBJ1-1	ASKGHLNTEAF
once	TRBV6-1	TRBJ2-7	ASTPVDRPYEQY
-	TRBV19	TRBJ2-1	ASSPIGGEQF
-	TRBV7-3	TRBJ1-1	ASSDTGNTEAF
-	TRBV6-1	TRBJ1-2	ASSEGQPVYGYT
-	TRBV6-4	TRBJ1-1	ASSVEPKLEAF
-	TRBV2	TRBJ2-1	ASRGSTSAEQF
-	TRBV28	TRBJ2-3	ASSFQGSTDTQY
-	TRBV10-3	TRBJ2-7	AISEPQQSGTSGRGNPYEQY
-	TRBV28	TRBJ2-5	ASVSGREETQY
-	TRBV7-9	TRBJ2-1	ASSRENSVNEQF
-	TRBV28	TRBJ1-1	ASSPGQGGTEAF
few	TRBV7-2	TRBJ1-1	ASSADRGATEAF
-	TRBV15	TRBJ1-1	ATSRDGTSRTEAF
few	TRBV5-1	TRBJ2-7	ASTSSAGAAYEQY
few	TRBV7-6	TRBJ2-7	ASSQEQGGEQY
-	TRBV2	TRBJ1-1	ASTGARGTEAF
-	TRBV15	TRBJ1-5	ATSEQSNQPQH
-	TRBV7-2	TRBJ2-5	ASSPRLAGAETQY
-	TRBV29-1	TRBJ2-3	SVEKFGQGTSTDTQY
-	TRBV6-1	TRBJ1-6	ASSMGRGDNSPLH
-	TRBV5-4	TRBJ1-4	ASSLAGYRGRDEKLF
-	TRBV7-2	TRBJ2-5	ASRGGGQETQY
-	TRBV6-5	TRBJ1-1	ASRFDFRGDTEAF
-	TRBV7-3	TRBJ1-6	ASSSGARGYNSPLH
-	TRBV6-6	TRBJ1-1	ASRGTETTEAF
-	TRBV5-6	TRBJ1-5	ASSLDRNQPQH
-	TRBV5-4	TRBJ2-7	ASSFRQDLDEQY
-	TRBV30	TRBJ1-1	AWRKQGNTEAF
-	TRBV19	TRBJ1-1	ASSTSPEGGETEAF
once	TRBV28	TRBJ1-3	ASSFQGGSGNTIY
few	TRBV28	TRBJ1-1	ASSPDSLGTEAF
-	TRBV7-9	TRBJ1-4	ASSLSSTEKLF